The entry that follows covers one TCR beta chain sequence. This sample stems from a study of CD8 T cells in Susac syndrome. CD8+ and CD4+ T cells from blood underwent TCR beta sequencing, which was carried out in a high-throughput format. TEMRA cells were enriched by FACS, while CD8+ and CD4+ T cells were obtained through a negative isolation that was performed magnetically. The CDR3 covers 12 residues. V was pared by 3 bases and J by 7 bases, with 9 bases between. RNA was extracted with the RNeasy kit, and a quantity of roughly 0.5 to 1 ug was reverse transcribed using random hexamers. TCRdb recomputed calls from the immunoSEQ multiplex PCR reads with MiXCR, one row per CDR3 protein. This sample has around 170,000 distinct CDR3 sequences; roughly 95% occur once, and the top ten carry 0.098%.

Sequencing used CD4+ T cells from PBMCs. The source is a human donor with Susac syndrome. V usage is TRBV12-3 or TRBV12-4 and J usage is TRBJ1-1, with a possible D match to TRBD1 (5 bases). The CDR3 region has the DNA TGTGCCAGCAGTTTCGGGGGAGTTGAAGCTTTCTTT. This sequence encodes CASSFGGVEAFF.